This TCR beta chain was sequenced for a study of identical twins. Overall study results and limits: Out-of-frame alpha sequences shared between twins exhibited an excess of low generation probability. Sequences that were beta out-of-frame showed weaker excess twin sharing.

Every sampled donor was Caucasian and healthy. A remark on this clonotype: As yet, its antigen is unknown. One junction end disagrees with the germline gene, perhaps due to a read error.

Germline V gene lookup returns CDR1 MNHEY and CDR2 SVGEGT. This CDR3 comprises 13 residues. Unique molecular identifiers were present on the cDNA, and a universal primer site came from template switching. Each CDR3 protein is one row after TCRdb ran MiXCR on the 5' RACE reads. Here the sample spans 510,000 or so distinct CDR3 sequences, over 12% being singletons. The data also belong to a second study, concerning yellow fever vaccine responses in identical twins.

The sequencing sample was made of CD4+ T cells sorted from blood. The chain is built from TRBV6-2 or TRBV6-3 and TRBJ2-1; D gene uncertain. The sequence was obtained from a woman aged 18-29 years in good health. CDR3 loop: CASSYSSGFGVIF. The DNA of the CDR3 is TGTGCCAGCAGTTACTCTTCCGGGTTCGGAGTGATCTTC.